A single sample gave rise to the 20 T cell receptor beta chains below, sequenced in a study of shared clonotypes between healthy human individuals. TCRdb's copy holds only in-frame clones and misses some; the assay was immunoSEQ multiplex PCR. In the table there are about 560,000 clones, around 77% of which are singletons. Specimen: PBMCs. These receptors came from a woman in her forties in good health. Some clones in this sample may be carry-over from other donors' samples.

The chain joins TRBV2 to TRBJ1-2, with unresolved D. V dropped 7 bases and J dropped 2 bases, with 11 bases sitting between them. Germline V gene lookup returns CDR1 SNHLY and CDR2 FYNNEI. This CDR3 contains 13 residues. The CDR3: CASIKDENYGYTF. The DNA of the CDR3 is TGTGCCAGCATAAAGGACGAAAACTATGGCTACACCTTC.

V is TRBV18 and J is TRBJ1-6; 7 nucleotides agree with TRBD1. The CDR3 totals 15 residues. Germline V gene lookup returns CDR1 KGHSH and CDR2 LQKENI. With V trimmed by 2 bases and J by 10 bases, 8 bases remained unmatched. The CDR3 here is CASSPATGEGSPLHF. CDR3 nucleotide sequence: TGTGCCAGCTCACCAGCTACAGGGGAGGGCTCACCCCTCCACTTT.

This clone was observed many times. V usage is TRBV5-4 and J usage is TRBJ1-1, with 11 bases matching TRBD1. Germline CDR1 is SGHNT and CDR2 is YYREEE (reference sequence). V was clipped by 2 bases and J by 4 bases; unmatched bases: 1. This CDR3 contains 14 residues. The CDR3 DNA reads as TGTGCCAGCAGCTTCGGGACAGGGGGCACTGAAGCTTTCTTT. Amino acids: CASSFGTGGTEAFF. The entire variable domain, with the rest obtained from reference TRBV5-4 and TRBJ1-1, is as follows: ETGVTQSPTHLIKTRGQQVTLRCSSQSGHNTVSWYQQALGQGPQFIFQYYREEENGRGNFPPRFSGLQFPNYSSELNVNALELDDSALYLCASSFGTGGTEAFFGQGTRLTVV.

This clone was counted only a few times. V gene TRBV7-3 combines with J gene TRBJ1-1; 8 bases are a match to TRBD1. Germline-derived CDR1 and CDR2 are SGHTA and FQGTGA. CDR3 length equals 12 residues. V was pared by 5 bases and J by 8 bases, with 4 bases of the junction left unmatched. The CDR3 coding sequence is TGTGCCAGCAGCCCAGGGGGCGGAGAAGCTTTCTTT. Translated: CASSPGGGEAFF.

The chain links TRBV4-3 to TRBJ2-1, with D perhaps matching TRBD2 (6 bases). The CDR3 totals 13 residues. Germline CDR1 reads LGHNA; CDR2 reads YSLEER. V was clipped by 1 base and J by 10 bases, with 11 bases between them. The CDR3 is CASSQAGLREQFF. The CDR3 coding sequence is TGCGCCAGCAGCCAAGCGGGACTTAGGGAGCAGTTCTTC.

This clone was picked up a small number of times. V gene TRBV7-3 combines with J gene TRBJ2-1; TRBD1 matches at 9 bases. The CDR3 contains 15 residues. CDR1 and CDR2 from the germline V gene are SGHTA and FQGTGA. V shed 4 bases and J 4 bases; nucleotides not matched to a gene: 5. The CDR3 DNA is TGTGCCAGCAGCTCCGACAGGGGGTTATACAATGAGCAGTTCTTC. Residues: CASSSDRGLYNEQFF.

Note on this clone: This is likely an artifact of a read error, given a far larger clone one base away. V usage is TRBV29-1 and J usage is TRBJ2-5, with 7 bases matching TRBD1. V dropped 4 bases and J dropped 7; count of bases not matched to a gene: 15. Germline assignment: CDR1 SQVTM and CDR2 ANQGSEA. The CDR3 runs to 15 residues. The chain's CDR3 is CSVGPHDRVGGTQYF. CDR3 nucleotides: TGCAGCGTTGGCCCCCATGACAGGGTTGGAGGGACCCAGTACTTC.

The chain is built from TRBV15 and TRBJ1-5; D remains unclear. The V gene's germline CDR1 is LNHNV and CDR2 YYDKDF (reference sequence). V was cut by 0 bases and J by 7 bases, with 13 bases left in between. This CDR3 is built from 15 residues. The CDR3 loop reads CATSRDPELGQPQHF. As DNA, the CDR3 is TGTGCCACCAGCAGAGATCCCGAATTGGGACAGCCCCAGCATTTT. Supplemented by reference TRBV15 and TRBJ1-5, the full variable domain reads DAMVIQNPRYQVTQFGKPVTLSCSQTLNHNVMYWYQQKSSQAPKLLFHYYDKDFNNEADTPDNFQSRRPNTSFCFLDIRSPGLGDTAMYLCATSRDPELGQPQHFGDGTRLSIL.

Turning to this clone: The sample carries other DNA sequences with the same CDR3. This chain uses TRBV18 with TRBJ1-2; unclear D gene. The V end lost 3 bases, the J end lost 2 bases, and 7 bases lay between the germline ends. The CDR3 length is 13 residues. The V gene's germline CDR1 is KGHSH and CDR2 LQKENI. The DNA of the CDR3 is TGTGCCAGCTCACCGGACGGAAACTATGGCTACACCTTC. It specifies CASSPDGNYGYTF.

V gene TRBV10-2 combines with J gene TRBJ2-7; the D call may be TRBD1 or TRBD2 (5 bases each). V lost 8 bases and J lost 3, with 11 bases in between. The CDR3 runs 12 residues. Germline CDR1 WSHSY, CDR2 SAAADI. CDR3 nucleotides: TGCGCCAGCCGGGGCGGACTCTACGAGCAGTACTTC. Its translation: CASRGGLYEQYF.

DNA of the CDR3: TGTGCCAGCAGTTCGACAGGGGGCGGGACCGGGGAGCTGTTTTTT. It specifies CASSSTGGGTGELFF. The V and J genes are TRBV7-7 and TRBJ2-2; 10 nucleotides match TRBD1. J gave up 5 bases and V 6 bases, and 6 bases lay outside the gene matches. The CDR3 spans 15 residues. Germline values: CDR1 SSHAT, CDR2 FNYEAQ (reference sequence).

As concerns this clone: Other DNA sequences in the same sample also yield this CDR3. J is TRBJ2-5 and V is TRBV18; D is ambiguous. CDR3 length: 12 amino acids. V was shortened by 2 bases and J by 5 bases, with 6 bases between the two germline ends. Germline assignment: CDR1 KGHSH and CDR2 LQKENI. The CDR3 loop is CASSPERETQYF. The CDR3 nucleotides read TGTGCCAGCTCACCAGAGAGGGAGACCCAGTACTTC.

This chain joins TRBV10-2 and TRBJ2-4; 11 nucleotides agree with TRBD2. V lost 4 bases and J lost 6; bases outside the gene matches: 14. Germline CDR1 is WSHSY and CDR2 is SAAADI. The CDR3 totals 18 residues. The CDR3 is CASSVGGTRGLAVNIQYF. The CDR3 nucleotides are TGCGCCAGCAGTGTGGGGGGTACACGGGGACTAGCGGTAAACATTCAGTACTTC.

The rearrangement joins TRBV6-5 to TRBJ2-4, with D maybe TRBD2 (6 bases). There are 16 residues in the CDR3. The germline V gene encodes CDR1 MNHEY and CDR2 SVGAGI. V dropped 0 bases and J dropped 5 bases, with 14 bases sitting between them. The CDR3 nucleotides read TGTGCCAGCAGTTACTCGCAGGGTTCGGGGGAAAACATTCAGTACTTC. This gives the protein CASSYSQGSGENIQYF.

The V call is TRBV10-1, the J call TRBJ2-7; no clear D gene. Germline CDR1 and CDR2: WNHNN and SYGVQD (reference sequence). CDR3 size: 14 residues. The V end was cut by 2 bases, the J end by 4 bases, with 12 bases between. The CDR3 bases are TGCGCCAGCAGTGAGAGTAGCAGAGCTTACGAGCAGTACTTC. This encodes CASSESSRAYEQYF.

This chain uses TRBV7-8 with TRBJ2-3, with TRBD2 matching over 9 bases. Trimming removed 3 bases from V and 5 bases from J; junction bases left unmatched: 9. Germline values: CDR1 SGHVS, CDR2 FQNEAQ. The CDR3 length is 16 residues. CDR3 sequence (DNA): TGTGCCAGCAGCTTGCTGATAGCGGGAGTTCTAGATACGCAGTATTTT. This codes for CASSLLIAGVLDTQYF.

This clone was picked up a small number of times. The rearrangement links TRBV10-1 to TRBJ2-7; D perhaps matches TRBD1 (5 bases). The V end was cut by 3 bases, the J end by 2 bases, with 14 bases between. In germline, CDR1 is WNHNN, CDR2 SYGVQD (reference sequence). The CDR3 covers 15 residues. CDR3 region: CASSDERQGTYEQYF. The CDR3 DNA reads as TGCGCCAGCAGTGACGAAAGGCAGGGTACCTACGAGCAGTACTTC.

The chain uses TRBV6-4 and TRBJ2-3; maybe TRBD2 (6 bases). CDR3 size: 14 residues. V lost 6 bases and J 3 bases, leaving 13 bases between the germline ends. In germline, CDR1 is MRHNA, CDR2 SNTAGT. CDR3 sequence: CASSHGGPTDTQYF. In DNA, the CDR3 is TGTGCCAGCAGCCACGGAGGGCCGACAGATACGCAGTATTTT.

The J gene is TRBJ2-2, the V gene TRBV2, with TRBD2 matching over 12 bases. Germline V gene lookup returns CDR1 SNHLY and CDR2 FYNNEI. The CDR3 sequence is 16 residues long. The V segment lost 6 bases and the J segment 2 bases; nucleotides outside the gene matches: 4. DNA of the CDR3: TGTGCCAGCAGAGTCGGACTAGCGGGAAACACCGGGGAGCTGTTTTTT. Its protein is CASRVGLAGNTGELFF.

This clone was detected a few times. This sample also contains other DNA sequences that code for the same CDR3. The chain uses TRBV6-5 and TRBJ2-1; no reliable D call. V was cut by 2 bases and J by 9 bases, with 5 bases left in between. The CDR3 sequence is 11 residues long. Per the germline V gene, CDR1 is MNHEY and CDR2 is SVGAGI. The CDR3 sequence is CASSYGGEQFF. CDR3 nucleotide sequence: TGTGCCAGCAGTTACGGCGGTGAGCAGTTCTTC.